These T cell receptor beta chains were read from a single sample in a study of blood T cell repertoires in COVID-19. Sequencing used immunoSEQ multiplex PCR; TCRdb keeps in-frame clones, though not all of them. The sample includes around 300,000 clones, over 85% of them seen just once. The sample was PBMCs or T cells enriched from blood (not recorded which). Receptor source: a woman in her fifties or sixties who had recovered from COVID-19. CDR3s include the opening cysteine and the closing phenylalanine or tryptophan. A D gene is named only where the DNA matches it firmly. Only part of the rows carry a size: once, few, many, or a class if the clone is expanded.

clone_size: once
cdr3_length: 14
v_call: TRBV6-5
d_call: TRBD1
j_call: TRBJ2-4
cdr3_aa: CASSYGTGSNIQYF
cdr3_nt: TGTGCCAGCAGTTACGGGACAGGGTCCAACATTCAGTACTTC

clone_size: once
cdr3_length: 15
v_call: TRBV3-1/TRBV3-2
d_call: NA
j_call: TRBJ1-6
cdr3_aa: CASSQTGNSNSPLHF
cdr3_nt: TGTGCCAGCAGCCAAACAGGGAATAGTAATTCACCCCTCCACTTT

clone_size: NA
cdr3_length: 14
v_call: TRBV18
d_call: TRBD2
j_call: TRBJ2-5
cdr3_aa: CASSPTSGEETQYF
cdr3_nt: TGTGCCAGCTCACCGACTAGCGGAGAAGAGACCCAGTACTTC

clone_size: many
cdr3_length: 13
v_call: TRBV24-1
d_call: TRBD2
j_call: TRBJ2-1
cdr3_aa: CATSDLTSDEQFF
cdr3_nt: TGTGCCACCAGTGATCTAACTAGCGATGAGCAGTTCTTC

clone_size: NA
cdr3_length: 14
v_call: TRBV19
d_call: NA
j_call: TRBJ1-1
cdr3_aa: CASSLTYLNTEAFF
cdr3_nt: TGTGCCAGTAGTTTGACTTACTTGAACACTGAAGCTTTCTTT

clone_size: NA
cdr3_length: 14
v_call: TRBV6-5
d_call: TRBD1
j_call: TRBJ2-5
cdr3_aa: CASSWDRGQETQYF
cdr3_nt: TGTGCCAGCAGTTGGGACAGGGGCCAAGAGACCCAGTACTTC

clone_size: NA
cdr3_length: 16
v_call: TRBV6-5
d_call: NA
j_call: TRBJ2-1
cdr3_aa: CASSYRGTSSYNEQFF
cdr3_nt: TGTGCCAGCAGTTACCGCGGGACGAGCTCCTACAATGAGCAGTTCTTC

clone_size: NA
cdr3_length: 12
v_call: TRBV11-2
d_call: NA
j_call: TRBJ1-1
cdr3_aa: CASSLRTPKAFF
cdr3_nt: TGTGCCAGCAGCTTAAGGACACCTAAAGCTTTCTTT

clone_size: NA
cdr3_length: 14
v_call: TRBV27
d_call: NA
j_call: TRBJ2-7
cdr3_aa: CASSLVQGGYEQYF
cdr3_nt: TGTGCCAGCAGTTTAGTCCAGGGTGGGTACGAGCAGTACTTC

clone_size: NA
cdr3_length: 16
v_call: TRBV9
d_call: TRBD2
j_call: TRBJ2-3
cdr3_aa: CASSLRGAGDADTQYF
cdr3_nt: TGTGCCAGCAGCCTTCGCGGAGCGGGAGACGCAGATACGCAGTATTTT

clone_size: NA
cdr3_length: 14
v_call: TRBV19
d_call: NA
j_call: TRBJ1-2
cdr3_aa: CASSLGPRGYGYTF
cdr3_nt: TGTGCCAGTAGCCTCGGACCTAGGGGCTATGGCTACACCTTC

clone_size: NA
cdr3_length: 13
v_call: TRBV10-1
d_call: NA
j_call: TRBJ2-7
cdr3_aa: CASSEQGAYEQYF
cdr3_nt: TGCGCCAGCAGTGAACAGGGAGCCTACGAGCAGTACTTC

clone_size: NA
cdr3_length: 14
v_call: TRBV29-1
d_call: NA
j_call: TRBJ2-7
cdr3_aa: CSVEGSATDNEQYF
cdr3_nt: TGCAGCGTTGAAGGGTCCGCGACAGACAACGAGCAGTACTTC

clone_size: NA
cdr3_length: 13
v_call: TRBV3-1/TRBV3-2
d_call: TRBD2
j_call: TRBJ2-1
cdr3_aa: CASSQGAGVEQFF
cdr3_nt: TGTGCCAGCAGCCAAGGGGCGGGAGTTGAGCAGTTCTTC

clone_size: NA
cdr3_length: 15
v_call: TRBV18
d_call: TRBD2
j_call: TRBJ2-1
cdr3_aa: CASSHNSGGANEQFF
cdr3_nt: TGTGCCAGCTCACATAATAGCGGGGGGGCCAATGAGCAGTTCTTC

clone_size: NA
cdr3_length: 17
v_call: TRBV5-6
d_call: NA
j_call: TRBJ1-6
cdr3_aa: CASSLGYRINYNSPLHF
cdr3_nt: TGTGCCAGCAGCTTGGGTTACAGGATAAACTATAATTCACCCCTCCACTTT

clone_size: NA
cdr3_length: 14
v_call: TRBV15
d_call: NA
j_call: TRBJ2-3
cdr3_aa: CATSRWTSTDTQYF
cdr3_nt: TGTGCCACCAGCAGGTGGACTAGCACAGATACGCAGTATTTT

clone_size: NA
cdr3_length: 15
v_call: TRBV3-1/TRBV3-2
d_call: NA
j_call: TRBJ2-3
cdr3_aa: CASSQGGRMSDTQYF
cdr3_nt: TGTGCCAGCAGCCAAGGAGGAAGGATGTCAGATACGCAGTATTTT

clone_size: NA
cdr3_length: 13
v_call: TRBV9
d_call: NA
j_call: TRBJ2-7
cdr3_aa: CARERVRGYEQYF
cdr3_nt: TGTGCCAGGGAACGTGTGCGGGGCTACGAGCAGTACTTC

clone_size: once
cdr3_length: 14
v_call: TRBV2
d_call: NA
j_call: TRBJ1-1
cdr3_aa: CASSVRILNTEAFF
cdr3_nt: TGTGCCAGCTCGGTCCGAATTTTGAACACTGAAGCTTTCTTT

clone_size: NA
cdr3_length: 16
v_call: TRBV1
d_call: NA
j_call: TRBJ2-7
cdr3_aa: CTSSQPGQGAGCEQYF
cdr3_nt: TGCACCAGCAGCCAACCGGGACAGGGGGCAGGGTGTGAGCAGTACTTC

clone_size: NA
cdr3_length: 18
v_call: TRBV27
d_call: NA
j_call: TRBJ2-1
cdr3_aa: CASAPLGRRSAQLNEQFF
cdr3_nt: TGTGCCAGCGCCCCTCTGGGTCGGCGTAGCGCTCAACTCAATGAGCAGTTCTTC

clone_size: NA
cdr3_length: 12
v_call: TRBV27
d_call: NA
j_call: TRBJ2-7
cdr3_aa: CASGRGSYEQYF
cdr3_nt: TGTGCCAGCGGTAGGGGGTCCTACGAGCAGTACTTC

clone_size: NA
cdr3_length: 15
v_call: TRBV19
d_call: NA
j_call: TRBJ1-5
cdr3_aa: CASRTGLLSNQPQHF
cdr3_nt: TGTGCCAGTAGGACAGGATTGCTTAGCAATCAGCCCCAGCATTTT

clone_size: NA
cdr3_length: 16
v_call: TRBV5-1
d_call: TRBD2
j_call: TRBJ2-5
cdr3_aa: CASSHGLAGKQETQYF
cdr3_nt: TGCGCCAGCAGCCACGGACTAGCGGGGAAACAAGAGACCCAGTACTTC

clone_size: NA
cdr3_length: 14
v_call: TRBV27
d_call: NA
j_call: TRBJ2-7
cdr3_aa: CASSGEPLVHEQYF
cdr3_nt: TGTGCCAGCAGTGGAGAGCCCCTGGTCCACGAGCAGTACTTC

clone_size: NA
cdr3_length: 13
v_call: TRBV10-2
d_call: TRBD1
j_call: TRBJ2-5
cdr3_aa: CASSRGQGEAQYF
cdr3_nt: TGCGCCAGCAGCAGGGGACAGGGGGAGGCCCAGTACTTC

clone_size: NA
cdr3_length: 14
v_call: TRBV28
d_call: TRBD1
j_call: TRBJ2-7
cdr3_aa: CASRPTGGVAEQYF
cdr3_nt: TGTGCCAGCAGACCTACAGGGGGCGTTGCCGAGCAGTACTTC

clone_size: NA
cdr3_length: 17
v_call: TRBV7-8
d_call: NA
j_call: TRBJ1-3
cdr3_aa: CASSPDRYPAPGNTIYF
cdr3_nt: TGTGCCAGCAGCCCCGACAGATACCCAGCCCCTGGAAACACCATATATTTT

clone_size: NA
cdr3_length: 15
v_call: TRBV19
d_call: TRBD2
j_call: TRBJ2-1
cdr3_aa: CASSGVGGSRDEQFF
cdr3_nt: TGTGCCAGTAGTGGGGTGGGCGGGAGCAGGGATGAGCAGTTCTTC

clone_size: once
cdr3_length: 12
v_call: TRBV19
d_call: NA
j_call: TRBJ1-4
cdr3_aa: CASSFGLEKLFF
cdr3_nt: TGTGCCAGTAGTTTTGGACTTGAAAAACTGTTTTTT

clone_size: NA
cdr3_length: 14
v_call: TRBV7-9
d_call: TRBD1
j_call: TRBJ1-4
cdr3_aa: CASSLGQGGEKLFF
cdr3_nt: TGTGCCAGCAGCTTAGGACAGGGAGGAGAAAAACTGTTTTTT

clone_size: once
cdr3_length: 15
v_call: TRBV6-5
d_call: NA
j_call: TRBJ1-3
cdr3_aa: CASSSGHSSGNTIYF
cdr3_nt: TGTGCCAGCAGCTCCGGACATTCCTCTGGAAACACCATATATTTT

clone_size: NA
cdr3_length: 15
v_call: TRBV6-5
d_call: NA
j_call: TRBJ2-3
cdr3_aa: CASSLGHSVSNTQYF
cdr3_nt: TGTGCCAGCAGTCTGGGACATTCCGTGTCGAATACGCAGTATTTT

clone_size: NA
cdr3_length: 16
v_call: TRBV3-1/TRBV3-2
d_call: TRBD1
j_call: TRBJ2-2
cdr3_aa: CASSQLMGQATGELFF
cdr3_nt: TGTGCCAGCAGCCAATTAATGGGACAGGCAACCGGGGAGCTGTTTTTT

clone_size: once
cdr3_length: 14
v_call: TRBV5-1
d_call: NA
j_call: TRBJ2-5
cdr3_aa: CASSLEVREETQYF
cdr3_nt: TGCGCCAGCAGCTTGGAGGTCAGGGAAGAGACCCAGTACTTC

clone_size: NA
cdr3_length: 16
v_call: TRBV19
d_call: NA
j_call: TRBJ1-5
cdr3_aa: CASSISGQNIDQPQHF
cdr3_nt: TGTGCCAGTAGTATCTCGGGACAAAACATCGATCAGCCCCAGCATTTT

clone_size: NA
cdr3_length: 13
v_call: TRBV30
d_call: TRBD2
j_call: TRBJ2-7
cdr3_aa: CAWRTAGVGEQYF
cdr3_nt: TGTGCCTGGAGAACAGCGGGAGTGGGCGAGCAGTACTTC

clone_size: NA
cdr3_length: 14
v_call: TRBV27
d_call: TRBD1
j_call: TRBJ2-3
cdr3_aa: CASRRDRGADTQYF
cdr3_nt: TGTGCCAGCAGGCGCGACAGGGGGGCAGATACGCAGTATTTT

clone_size: NA
cdr3_length: 14
v_call: TRBV5-1
d_call: NA
j_call: TRBJ1-3
cdr3_aa: CASRIGLSGNTIYF
cdr3_nt: TGCGCCAGCAGGATCGGACTCTCTGGAAACACCATATATTTT

clone_size: NA
cdr3_length: 14
v_call: TRBV13
d_call: NA
j_call: TRBJ2-5
cdr3_aa: CASSQEEGRETQYF
cdr3_nt: TGTGCCAGCAGCCAGGAGGAGGGGAGGGAGACCCAGTACTTC

clone_size: NA
cdr3_length: 15
v_call: TRBV15
d_call: TRBD1
j_call: TRBJ1-4
cdr3_aa: CATSSRQGFGEKLFF
cdr3_nt: TGTGCCACCAGCAGTAGACAGGGTTTTGGCGAAAAACTGTTTTTT

clone_size: few
cdr3_length: 15
v_call: TRBV5-1
d_call: TRBD1
j_call: TRBJ1-5
cdr3_aa: CASSMGQGRNQPQHF
cdr3_nt: TGCGCCAGCAGCATGGGACAGGGAAGAAATCAGCCCCAGCATTTT

clone_size: NA
cdr3_length: 15
v_call: TRBV5-1
d_call: TRBD2
j_call: TRBJ2-1
cdr3_aa: CASSLGTSGFDEQFF
cdr3_nt: TGCGCCAGCAGCTTGGGGACTAGCGGGTTCGATGAGCAGTTCTTC

clone_size: NA
cdr3_length: 11
v_call: TRBV20-1
d_call: NA
j_call: TRBJ1-3
cdr3_aa: CSASQGDTIYF
cdr3_nt: TGCAGTGCTTCACAGGGTGACACCATATATTTT

clone_size: few
cdr3_length: 15
v_call: TRBV19
d_call: TRBD1
j_call: TRBJ1-1
cdr3_aa: CASSRTGRLQAEAFF
cdr3_nt: TGTGCCAGTAGCCGGACAGGGAGGCTGCAAGCTGAAGCTTTCTTT

clone_size: NA
cdr3_length: 17
v_call: TRBV9
d_call: TRBD2
j_call: TRBJ2-1
cdr3_aa: CASSVGGTSGRLNEQFF
cdr3_nt: TGTGCCAGCAGCGTAGGGGGGACTAGCGGGAGGTTGAATGAGCAGTTCTTC

clone_size: NA
cdr3_length: 13
v_call: TRBV9
d_call: NA
j_call: TRBJ1-3
cdr3_aa: CASSVNEGNTIYF
cdr3_nt: TGTGCCAGCAGCGTTAACGAGGGAAACACCATATATTTT

clone_size: NA
cdr3_length: 15
v_call: TRBV28
d_call: NA
j_call: TRBJ2-6
cdr3_aa: CASTPGVTGANVLTF
cdr3_nt: TGTGCCAGCACCCCAGGTGTGACAGGGGCCAACGTCCTGACTTTC